A single sample is the source of the 6 T cell receptor beta chains below, sequenced in a study of cytomegalovirus exposure and HLA in healthy donors. PCR employed 60 Vbeta and 13 Jbeta primers. This table comes from immunoSEQ multiplex PCR, and its TCRdb copy is limited to in-frame clones, with some not included. The table records around 140,000 clones, about 9.1% of them present only once. Sequencing was done on a sample of PBMCs. The receptors were sampled from a middle-aged woman in good health and CMV-seropositive.

The chain employs TRBV27 and TRBJ2-5; 7 positions match TRBD1. From germline, CDR1 is MNHEY and CDR2 SMNVEV (reference sequence). V was pared by 2 bases and J by 4 bases, with 10 bases of the junction left unmatched. CDR3 length equals 16 residues. The CDR3: CASSLGEGATSETQYF. CDR3 sequence (DNA): TGTGCCAGCAGTTTAGGAGAGGGGGCGACGTCAGAGACCCAGTACTTC.

This chain links TRBV7-2 with TRBJ2-1; D uncertain. The CDR3 consists of 15 residues. V lost 1 base, J lost 4 bases, and 11 bases lay in between. Germline V gene data show CDR1 as SGHTA and CDR2 as FQGNSA. The CDR3 sequence: CASSLDGGEYNEQFF. CDR3 in DNA: TGTGCCAGCAGCTTAGATGGCGGAGAGTACAATGAGCAGTTCTTC.

V is TRBV19 and J is TRBJ1-1; D might be TRBD1 (6 bases). Germline V gives CDR1 LNHDA, CDR2 SQIVND (reference sequence). CDR3 size: 16 residues. Trimming removed 2 bases at V and 4 bases at J, with 17 bases between. CDR3: CASSISSGGLATEAFF. CDR3 bases: TGTGCCAGTAGTATAAGTTCCGGGGGGCTTGCCACTGAAGCTTTCTTT.

The J gene is TRBJ1-1, the V gene TRBV2; TRBD1 matches at 9 bases. V lost 3 bases and J lost 3; bases outside the gene matches: 2. The CDR3 has 14 amino acids. From germline, CDR1 is SNHLY and CDR2 FYNNEI. The CDR3 DNA sequence: TGTGCCAGCAGTGAGGGACAGGGATACACTGAAGCTTTCTTT. The encoded protein is CASSEGQGYTEAFF.

This chain connects TRBV6-1 to TRBJ2-5; 8 bases map to TRBD1. Trimming at V came to 2 bases and at J to 4 bases, leaving 3 bases not matched to a gene. The CDR3 loop spans 14 amino acids. The germline V gene encodes CDR1 MNHNS and CDR2 SASEGT. CDR3 sequence reads: CASSERQGLETQYF. Written as DNA, the CDR3 is TGTGCCAGCAGTGAACGACAGGGGTTAGAGACCCAGTACTTC.

This clone was seen a few times. The chain uses TRBV15 and TRBJ2-3; 7 bases line up with TRBD2. CDR3 length equals 14 residues. Germline-derived CDR1 and CDR2 are LNHNV and YYDKDF (reference sequence). V shed 0 bases, J shed 8 bases, and the junction held 5 bases outside the gene matches. The CDR3 here is CATSREAGRATQYF. DNA of the CDR3: TGTGCCACCAGCAGAGAGGCGGGGAGGGCTACGCAGTATTTT. The full variable domain, with the rest looked up from reference TRBV15 and TRBJ2-3, is DAMVIQNPRYQVTQFGKPVTLSCSQTLNHNVMYWYQQKSSQAPKLLFHYYDKDFNNEADTPDNFQSRRPNTSFCFLDIRSPGLGDTAMYLCATSREAGRATQYFGPGTRLTVL.